The clone carrying this T cell receptor beta chain was counted only a few times. What it binds is unknown. The data stem from a study of blood T cells in healthy people across ages. V was clipped by 4 bases and J by 8 bases, with 14 bases between them. The CDR3 consists of 14 residues. Germline CDR1 reads MGHRA; CDR2 reads YSYEKL. Together with a sample-barcoded 5' primer, a J-beta primer mix was included in a second PCR lasting about 6 to 11 cycles. A 12-random-nucleotide template-switch adaptor tagged each cDNA molecule. MiXCR, run by TCRdb on the 5' RACE reads, gives a single entry per CDR3 protein. This sample has about 830,000 distinct CDR3 sequences; roughly 60% occur once, and the top ten carry 25% to 30%. The study, taken as a whole, reports: Per-million-T-cell TCR beta diversity fell roughly linearly with age. Versus aged donors, long-lived donors had higher diversity and more naive CD4+ cells.

The source is a man aged 30-40 years in good health. Input material: blood. The J gene is TRBJ2-2, the V gene TRBV4-1, with D unresolved. The CDR3 DNA reads TGCGCCAGCAGCCCGCAACTCCGGACGGGGGAGCTGTTTTTT. It encodes CASSPQLRTGELFF.